This T cell receptor beta chain was obtained from a study of regulatory T cells in long-lasting Graves disease. The CDR3 has 15 residues. The junction had 6 bases not matched to a gene; V was cut back by 5 bases and J by 0 bases. From germline, CDR1 is MDHEN and CDR2 SYDVKM. The time point: newly diagnosed GD, antithyroid drugs for less than 3 months. PBMC-derived RNA was used for the TCR library. This clonotype has ten or more counts. Sequencing libraries for TCR beta were prepared with iRepertoire HTBI primers and Arm-PCR of CDR3 regions. TCRdb reprocessed the multiplex PCR reads with MiXCR, giving one entry per CDR3 protein. The table records more than 400,000 distinct CDR3 sequences, about 16% of them present only once. This sample also appeared in a second study, on T cells in Graves' hyperthyroidism and ophthalmopathy.

The V and J genes are TRBV28 and TRBJ2-7; TRBD1 agrees at 8 bases. Sequences were derived from peripheral blood mononuclear cells (PBMCs), sampled at new diagnosis, from a patient treated with antithyroid drugs. This clonotype originated in a man aged 35 to 55 with Graves disease. CDR3 DNA sequence: TGTGCCAGCAGTCCGTGGACAGGGTCCTCCTACGAGCAGTACTTC. Encoded protein: CASSPWTGSSYEQYF.